A single sample is the source of the 25 T cell receptor beta chains below, sequenced in a study of blood T cell repertoires in COVID-19 (dated by TCRdb to the early 2020s). Libraries were prepared through the immunoSEQ multiplex PCR assay. TCRdb carries this immuneACCESS record with in-frame sequences only. Its versions omit some clonotypes, under half of them owing to an unresolved V gene in the studies checked, with the rest unexplained. The sample table lists fewer than 400,000 clones, about nine tenths of them with a count of one. Of the sample, about 4% is held by the ten largest clones. The specimen sequenced was PBMCs or T cells enriched from blood (not recorded which). These TCRs come from a man between 25 and 39 years old who had recovered from COVID-19.

The chain recombines TRBV3-1 (or the pseudogene TRBV3-2) with TRBJ1-4; D not resolved. This CDR3 region has 16 residues. Trimming removed 4 bases at V and 0 bases at J, with 12 bases between. Per the germline V gene, CDR1 is LGHDT and CDR2 is YNNKEL (reference sequence). The CDR3 is CASSRSLGATNEKLFF. DNA of the CDR3: TGTGCCAGCAGCCGCTCACTCGGTGCAACTAATGAAAAACTGTTTTTT.

The chain uses TRBV29-1 and TRBJ1-1, with 8 bases lining up with TRBD1. Germline CDR1 reads SQVTM; CDR2 reads ANQGSEA. The CDR3 is 14 residues long. With V trimmed by 6 bases and J by 7 bases, 13 bases remained unmatched. The chain's CDR3 is CSVPPDRGRDEAFF. CDR3 in DNA: TGCAGCGTCCCTCCCGACAGGGGAAGGGATGAAGCTTTCTTT.

This clone appeared once. CDR3 protein: CASSSRDRNSPLHF. Written as DNA, the CDR3 is TGTGCCAGCAGCTCCCGGGACAGGAATTCACCCCTCCACTTT. The chain couples TRBV13 to TRBJ1-6, with 8 nucleotides matching TRBD1. The ends lost 4 bases at V and 7 bases at J; junction bases unmatched: 3. The CDR3 runs to 14 residues. In germline, CDR1 is PRHDT, CDR2 FYEKMQ (reference sequence).

This rearrangement joins TRBV11-2 to TRBJ1-1; D is possibly TRBD1 (5 bases). CDR1 and CDR2 from the germline V gene are SGHAT and FQNNGV. The CDR3 runs 13 residues. V was trimmed by 5 bases and J by 11 bases, leaving 18 bases between them. Here the CDR3 DNA reads TGTGCCAGCAGCCAAGGCGTAGGGGCTCGGGCTTTCTTT. It translates to CASSQGVGARAFF.

The V and J genes are TRBV4-1 and TRBJ2-7; 14 bases agree with TRBD2. In germline, CDR1 is MGHRA, CDR2 YSYEKL. The CDR3 is 18 residues long. Trimming at V came to 0 bases and at J to 1 base, leaving 5 bases not matched to a gene. The CDR3 loop is CASSQEKGLAGASYEQYF. CDR3 DNA sequence: TGCGCCAGCAGCCAAGAGAAGGGACTAGCGGGGGCGTCCTACGAGCAGTACTTC.

The chain employs TRBV24-1 and TRBJ2-2, with TRBD2 identical over 11 bases. Germline CDR1 and CDR2: KGHDR and SFDVKD. Germline trimming cut 3 bases from V and 0 bases from J; bases unmatched to any gene: 8. The CDR3 sequence is 19 residues long. CDR3 coding DNA: TGTGCCACCAGTGATCGCCCGGGTAGCGGGAGGGCGAACACCGGGGAGCTGTTTTTT. Translated: CATSDRPGSGRANTGELFF.

V usage is TRBV6-1 and J usage is TRBJ2-2, with 9 bases fitting TRBD1. Per germline, CDR1 MNHNS and CDR2 SASEGT. V was pared by 1 base and J by 3 bases, with 0 bases of the junction left unmatched. This CDR3 region has 15 residues. CDR3 residues: CASSEGTGDTGELFF. For the CDR3, the DNA is TGTGCCAGCAGTGAAGGGACAGGGGACACCGGGGAGCTGTTTTTT.

The chain is built from TRBV28 and TRBJ1-5; no firm D call. The CDR3 is made up of 16 amino acids. In germline, CDR1 is MDHEN, CDR2 SYDVKM. V was trimmed by 6 bases and J by 2 bases, leaving 17 bases between them. CDR3 amino acids: CASRPPSNSGNQPQHF. The CDR3 bases are TGTGCCAGCAGGCCTCCCTCGAACAGTGGCAATCAGCCCCAGCATTTT.

This sequence joins TRBV27 and TRBJ2-5; 9 positions agree with TRBD2. The CDR3 contains 19 residues. Germline CDR1 and CDR2: MNHEY and SMNVEV (reference sequence). Germline trimming cut 5 bases from V and 2 bases from J; bases unmatched to any gene: 18. This CDR3 reads CASSPSRVAGGPAQETQYF. The CDR3, as DNA: TGTGCCAGCAGTCCCTCTAGAGTGGCGGGAGGGCCGGCGCAAGAGACCCAGTACTTC.

V gene TRBV4-1 combines with J gene TRBJ2-7, with D possibly being TRBD1 (5 bases). CDR1 and CDR2 (germline): MGHRA, YSYEKL. V was shortened by 2 bases and J by 6 bases, with 11 bases between the two germline ends. This CDR3 comprises 13 residues. The CDR3 sequence is CASSQQGPGEQYF. In DNA, the CDR3 is TGCGCCAGCAGCCAACAGGGTCCAGGCGAGCAGTACTTC.

Written as DNA, the CDR3 is TGTGCCAGCAGCCCCAGGGGTACCAATCAGCCCCAGCATTTT. Translated, it gives CASSPRGTNQPQHF. The chain has TRBV13 and TRBJ1-5, with a tentative D call TRBD1 (6 bases). The CDR3 totals 14 residues. CDR1 PRHDT and CDR2 FYEKMQ come from the germline V gene (reference sequence). Trimming cost V 5 bases and J 3 bases, with 11 bases left between them.

The chain is built from TRBV30 and TRBJ2-1, with D possibly matching TRBD2 (6 bases). The CDR3 extends over 14 amino acids. The V gene lost 2 bases and the J gene lost 2 bases, with 10 bases spanning the gap. CDR1 GTSNPN and CDR2 SVGIG come from the germline V gene (reference sequence). DNA of the CDR3: TGTGCCTGGAGTCTTAGCGGTCCCTACAATGAGCAGTTCTTC. It codes for CAWSLSGPYNEQFF.

This chain uses TRBV5-1 with TRBJ2-2; D is possibly TRBD1 (8 bases). This CDR3 comprises 15 residues. Germline values: CDR1 SGHRS, CDR2 YFSETQ. Trimming stripped 4 bases from V and 5 bases from J, with 15 bases between. CDR3 residues: CASSPGQGLTGELFF. CDR3 DNA: TGCGCCAGCAGCCCAGGACAGGGACTAACCGGGGAGCTGTTTTTT.

The chain couples TRBV13 to TRBJ1-4, with D perhaps matching TRBD1 (5 bases). CDR1 is PRHDT, CDR2 FYEKMQ, per germline (reference sequence). The CDR3 is 15 amino acids. Trimming took 5 bases from V and 2 from J, leaving 12 bases between them. The CDR3 here is CASSPNGGTNEKLFF. As DNA, the CDR3 is TGTGCCAGCAGCCCAAATGGGGGGACTAATGAAAAACTGTTTTTT.

Remarks on this clone: Different DNA sequences within this sample yield the same CDR3. V gene TRBV10-3 combines with J gene TRBJ1-2, with D perhaps matching TRBD1 (5 bases). Trimming left V 0 bases short and J 3 bases short, with 8 bases between. The CDR3 has 14 residues. Germline CDR1 reads ENHRY; CDR2 reads SYGVKD. The chain's CDR3 is CAISESQGDYGYTF. The CDR3 DNA is TGTGCCATCAGTGAGTCGCAGGGTGACTATGGCTACACCTTC.

The rearrangement links TRBV5-1 to TRBJ1-5; TRBD1 agrees at 10 bases. CDR3 size: 19 residues. After removal of 4 bases from V and 0 bases from J, the junction contained 13 bases not matched to a gene. CDR1 SGHRS and CDR2 YFSETQ come from the germline V gene. Here the CDR3 reads CASSPGPGTGVHSNQPQHF. For the CDR3, the DNA is TGCGCCAGCAGCCCTGGCCCCGGGACAGGGGTGCATAGCAATCAGCCCCAGCATTTT.

The chain is built from TRBV11-2 and TRBJ2-1; D call uncertain. V was pared by 1 base and J by 0 bases, with 7 bases between. Germline V CDR1 and CDR2: SGHAT, FQNNGV. The CDR3 runs 15 residues. The CDR3 here is CASSLASGSYNEQFF. Here the CDR3 DNA reads TGTGCCAGCAGCTTAGCATCGGGCTCCTACAATGAGCAGTTCTTC.

A single count supports this clone. J is TRBJ1-5 and V is TRBV28, with 10 nucleotides matching TRBD1. This CDR3 has 17 residues. CDR1 MDHEN and CDR2 SYDVKM come from the germline V gene. J was trimmed by 2 bases and V by 5 bases; bases with no gene match: 9. The CDR3 sequence is CASSPRGGTGGNQPQHF. The CDR3 DNA follows: TGTGCCAGCAGTCCCCGGGGCGGGACAGGGGGCAATCAGCCCCAGCATTTT.

The chain carries TRBV29-1 and TRBJ1-3; the D is unclear. Germline loops: CDR1 SQVTM, CDR2 ANQGSEA. Trimming removed 6 bases at V and 0 bases at J, with 6 bases between. This CDR3 contains 12 residues. The CDR3 spells CSVWSSGNTIYF. CDR3 nucleotides: TGCAGCGTATGGAGCTCTGGAAACACCATATATTTT.

The rearrangement links TRBV28 to TRBJ1-5; 7 nucleotides line up with TRBD1. The CDR3 extends over 18 amino acids. Germline values: CDR1 MDHEN, CDR2 SYDVKM. The trim removed 6 bases at V and 0 bases at J, leaving 14 bases unmatched. The DNA for the CDR3 is TGTGCCAGCAGACCTTCGAAGGCAGGGGGTTATAGCAATCAGCCCCAGCATTTT. Protein sequence: CASRPSKAGGYSNQPQHF.

The chain couples TRBV5-8 to TRBJ1-5; D is perhaps TRBD1 (5 bases). V was trimmed by 4 bases and J by 3 bases, leaving 17 bases between them. CDR1 and CDR2 from the germline V gene are SGHTS and YDEGEE. This CDR3 spans 16 amino acids. The CDR3 DNA reads TGTGCCAGCAGCCCTGGGATTGCAGGGTTCAATCAGCCCCAGCATTTT. Protein: CASSPGIAGFNQPQHF.

This sequence joins TRBV7-9 and TRBJ1-1; 7 positions match TRBD1. In germline, CDR1 is SEHNR, CDR2 FQNEAQ (reference sequence). The V gene end was trimmed by 3 bases and the J gene end by 4 bases; junction bases not matched to a gene: 8. The CDR3 sequence is 15 residues long. CDR3 DNA sequence: TGTGCCAGCAGCTTTACGACAGGGATAAGCACTGAAGCTTTCTTT. Residues: CASSFTTGISTEAFF.

Concerning this clone: The sample has other DNA sequences that encode this CDR3 too. The chain carries TRBV7-2 and TRBJ1-5, with a tentative D call TRBD1 (6 bases). This CDR3 comprises 13 residues. Trimming shortened V by 8 bases and J by 4 bases, and 12 bases separated the two germline ends. The germline V gene encodes CDR1 SGHTA and CDR2 FQGNSA. The CDR3 is CASGAGVNQPQHF. The CDR3 DNA sequence: TGTGCCAGCGGGGCAGGGGTAAATCAGCCCCAGCATTTT.

The chain has TRBV28 and TRBJ1-1; 8 nucleotides match TRBD1. The CDR3 runs 16 residues. The V and J ends lost 6 bases and 4 bases, in that order; junction bases with no gene match: 13. Germline assignment: CDR1 MDHEN and CDR2 SYDVKM. CDR3 DNA sequence: TGTGCCAGCAGCACTCAGGACAGGGAGTGGAGCACTGAAGCTTTCTTT. Encoded protein: CASSTQDREWSTEAFF. The variable domain in full, completed from reference TRBV28 and TRBJ1-1, reads DVKVTQSSRYLVKRTGEKVFLECVQDMDHENMFWYRQDPGLGLRLIYFSYDVKMKEKGDIPEGYSVSREKKERFSLILESASTNQTSMYLCASSTQDREWSTEAFFGQGTRLTVV.

The CDR3 nucleotides read TGTGCCAGCAGTTCTCCACTAGTTCAGTATTTT. It is translated as CASSSPLVQYF. This sequence joins TRBV28 and TRBJ2-3; D may be TRBD2 (5 bases). V lost 4 bases, J lost 12 bases, and 11 bases lay in between. This CDR3 contains 11 residues. In germline, CDR1 is MDHEN, CDR2 SYDVKM.